A single sample is the source of the 22 T cell receptor beta chains below, sequenced in a study of cytomegalovirus exposure and HLA in healthy donors. The PCR was carried out with 60 Vbeta primers and 13 Jbeta primers. The protocol was immunoSEQ multiplex PCR, while the TCRdb copy is restricted to in-frame clones and leaves out a portion. The sample shows roughly 200,000 clones, over 60% of them seen only once. Sequenced: PBMCs. These receptors all stem from a man younger than 35 in good health and CMV-seronegative.

The V and J genes are TRBV11-2 and TRBJ2-7; 7 bases agree with TRBD2. CDR3 length: 15 residues. The V and J ends lost 1 base and 4 bases, in that order; junction bases with no gene match: 7. The germline V gene encodes CDR1 SGHAT and CDR2 FQNNGV. CDR3 bases: TGTGCCAGCAGCTTAGGTTCTAGCGGTCTGTACGAGCAGTACTTC. Translated, it gives CASSLGSSGLYEQYF.

This clone was found a few times. The V call is TRBV21-1, the J call TRBJ2-7; the table assigns TRBD2, which was not confirmed against the DNA. TRBV21-1 is a pseudogene segment. The CDR3 has 16 amino acids. This CDR3 reads CASSLGRQRGSYEQYF. The DNA of the CDR3 is TGTGCCAGCAGCTTGGGGCGGCAGCGGGGTTCCTACGAGCAGTACTTC.

This chain links TRBV6-5 with TRBJ2-1; tentative D call: TRBD2 (6 bases). V lost 5 bases to trimming and J lost 3 bases, with 14 bases between them. The CDR3 loop spans 15 amino acids. CDR1 and CDR2 from the germline V gene are MNHEY and SVGAGI. The CDR3, as DNA: TGTGCCAGCAGTACCTTAGCGGTAGGCTACAATGAGCAGTTCTTC. Protein sequence: CASSTLAVGYNEQFF.

V usage is TRBV6-5 and J usage is TRBJ2-3; D possibly corresponds to TRBD1 (5 bases). Looked up from germline, CDR1 is MNHEY and CDR2 is SVGAGI. Trimming removed 5 bases at V and 4 bases at J, with 13 bases between. CDR3 length equals 14 residues. The CDR3 DNA reads as TGTGCCAGCAGTCCCTCCAGGGTATCAGATACGCAGTATTTT. As protein: CASSPSRVSDTQYF.

The chain employs TRBV7-9 and TRBJ1-6; D may be TRBD1 (6 bases). In germline, CDR1 is SEHNR, CDR2 FQNEAQ (reference sequence). With 4 bases removed from V and 7 bases from J, the gap between germline ends came to 14 bases. This CDR3 region has 15 residues. For the CDR3, the DNA is TGTGCCAGCAGCTCCTCCCTGGGGGCGAATTCACCCCTCCACTTT. This sequence encodes CASSSSLGANSPLHF.

This rearrangement joins TRBV7-3 to TRBJ2-5, with 16 positions matching TRBD2. The CDR3 totals 16 residues. Unmatched junction bases numbered 5, after V lost 5 bases and J lost 5 bases. From germline, CDR1 is SGHTA and CDR2 FQGTGA. The CDR3 loop is CASSAGLAGGLETQYF. CDR3 DNA sequence: TGTGCCAGCAGCGCGGGACTAGCGGGAGGGTTGGAGACCCAGTACTTC.

V gene TRBV7-9 combines with J gene TRBJ1-2; 7 nucleotides match TRBD1. The V segment lost 1 base and the J segment 7 bases; nucleotides outside the gene matches: 6. The CDR3 is 14 amino acids. Germline assignment: CDR1 SEHNR and CDR2 FQNEAQ (reference sequence). The chain's CDR3 is CASSLEEGASGYTF. CDR3 nucleotides: TGTGCCAGCAGCTTAGAAGAGGGGGCAAGTGGCTACACCTTC.

The chain links TRBV7-6 to TRBJ2-1, with 9 bases identical to TRBD1. CDR3 length: 14 residues. V shed 8 bases, J shed 6 bases, and the junction held 8 bases outside the gene matches. Germline-derived CDR1 and CDR2 are SGHVS and FNYEAQ. In DNA, the CDR3 is TGTGCCAGCGGAAGGACAGGGGAGGCCAATGAGCAGTTCTTC. As protein: CASGRTGEANEQFF.

The chain has TRBV18 and TRBJ2-5, with 7 bases lining up with TRBD1. This CDR3 is 14 amino acids long. Germline trimming cut 4 bases from V and 2 bases from J; bases unmatched to any gene: 4. CDR1 and CDR2 from the germline V gene are KGHSH and LQKENI. The CDR3 sequence is CASSRDRNQETQYF. DNA for the CDR3: TGTGCCAGCTCACGGGACAGAAATCAAGAGACCCAGTACTTC.

This clone was detected only a few times. The J gene is TRBJ2-5, the V gene TRBV6-1; TRBD1 matches 9 bases. V was clipped by 8 bases and J by 3 bases; unmatched bases: 10. The germline V gene has CDR1 MNHNS and CDR2 SASEGT. This CDR3 is built from 15 residues. The CDR3 DNA reads as TGTGCCAGCCCGAGGGGGACAGGGACGAAAGAGACCCAGTACTTC. The encoded protein is CASPRGTGTKETQYF.

V and J are TRBV11-2 and TRBJ2-2; the match to TRBD2 covers 7 bases. J lost 3 bases, V lost 5 bases, and 6 bases had no gene match. The germline gives CDR1 SGHAT, CDR2 FQNNGV. The CDR3 is 15 amino acids. The CDR3 region has the DNA TGTGCCAGCAGCCCCCTAGCGGCTTACACCGGGGAGCTGTTTTTT. Its protein is CASSPLAAYTGELFF.

This clone was seen once. The CDR3 loop is CSVEVGLAGGGSSYNEQFF. The CDR3 nucleotides read TGCAGCGTTGAAGTCGGACTAGCGGGAGGAGGAAGCTCCTACAATGAGCAGTTCTTC. The V and J genes are TRBV29-1 and TRBJ2-1, with 14 bases lining up with TRBD2. The V segment lost 1 base and the J segment 0 bases; nucleotides outside the gene matches: 8. The CDR3 is 19 residues long. CDR1 SQVTM and CDR2 ANQGSEA come from the germline V gene.

The V and J genes are TRBV6-1 and TRBJ2-1, with D possibly called TRBD1 or TRBD2 (7 bases each). CDR3 length: 15 residues. V gave up 10 bases and J gave up 6 bases, with 22 bases separating them. CDR1 MNHNS and CDR2 SASEGT come from the germline V gene. The CDR3 loop reads CATRGGVGGTNEQFF. In DNA, the CDR3 is TGTGCCACCAGGGGGGGTGTGGGAGGCACCAATGAGCAGTTCTTC.

The V gene is TRBV7-9, the J gene TRBJ1-5, with a possible D match to TRBD1 (6 bases). CDR3 length: 17 amino acids. The V end lost 1 base, the J end lost 0 bases, and 13 bases lay between the germline ends. Germline V CDR1 and CDR2: SEHNR, FQNEAQ (reference sequence). Written as DNA, the CDR3 is TGTGCCAGCAGCTTAGTGGGCAACAGGGCTAGCAATCAGCCCCAGCATTTT. Residues: CASSLVGNRASNQPQHF.

Note on this clone: One junction end disagrees with the germline gene, perhaps due to a read error. This rearrangement joins TRBV7-9 to TRBJ2-2, with 10 bases matching TRBD2. Germline CDR1 and CDR2: SEHNR and FQNEAQ (reference sequence). The CDR3 loop spans 18 amino acids. The CDR3 bases are TGTTCCAGCAGCTTAGTTCGCCTAGCGGGAGTTAGCACCGGGGAGCTGTTTTTT. This gives the protein CSSSLVRLAGVSTGELFF.

The rearrangement joins TRBV27 to TRBJ1-3, with D perhaps matching TRBD1 (5 bases). Trimming cost V 0 bases and J 1 base, with 13 bases left between them. Germline V CDR1 and CDR2: MNHEY, SMNVEV (reference sequence). The CDR3 spans 17 residues. In nucleotides, the CDR3 is TGTGCCAGCAGTTTATCGAACGGGGGTTATTCTGGAAACACCATATATTTT. Translation gives CASSLSNGGYSGNTIYF.

This chain joins TRBV9 and TRBJ2-3; TRBD2 matches 8 bases. V shed 3 bases and J 0 bases; nucleotides not matched to a gene: 3. Germline CDR1 and CDR2: SGDLS and YYNGEE. The CDR3 covers 15 residues. The CDR3 here is CASSASSGSTDTQYF. The CDR3 nucleotides are TGTGCCAGCAGCGCCTCTAGCGGGAGCACAGATACGCAGTATTTT.

V is TRBV6-5 and J is TRBJ2-1; TRBD2 agrees at 9 bases. The CDR3 extends over 15 amino acids. CDR1 MNHEY and CDR2 SVGAGI come from the germline V gene. Germline trimming cut 5 bases from V and 6 bases from J; bases unmatched to any gene: 8. The CDR3 DNA sequence: TGTGCCAGCAGTCCCCGGCGGGAGGGATCCAATGAGCAGTTCTTC. Translation gives CASSPRREGSNEQFF.

V gene TRBV21-1 combines with J gene TRBJ1-4. TRBV21-1 counts as a pseudogene. The CDR3 loop spans 17 amino acids. Here the CDR3 DNA reads TGTGCCAGCAGCAAAGTTCCCAAGCGGACGGACAATGAAAAACTGTTTTTT. It is translated as CASSKVPKRTDNEKLFF.

V usage is TRBV2 and J usage is TRBJ2-1; no reliable D call. The germline gives CDR1 SNHLY, CDR2 FYNNEI. V gave up 5 bases and J gave up 4 bases, with 15 bases separating them. This CDR3 contains 15 residues. The CDR3 DNA follows: TGTGCCAGCAGTAAGAGGTATGAGAGATACAATGAGCAGTTCTTC. It specifies CASSKRYERYNEQFF.

The chain uses TRBV10-3 and TRBJ2-3, with TRBD2 matching over 10 bases. Germline CDR1 and CDR2: ENHRY and SYGVKD. This CDR3 comprises 19 residues. Trimming at V came to 0 bases and at J to 2 bases, leaving 11 bases not matched to a gene. The DNA of the CDR3 is TGTGCCATCAGTGAGTCCTGGACTAGCGGAGGGGGATACACAGATACGCAGTATTTT. Its translation is CAISESWTSGGGYTDTQYF.

This chain joins TRBV6-1 and TRBJ2-3; 11 positions match TRBD2. The J segment lost 4 bases and the V segment lost 7 bases, leaving 4 bases of the junction unmatched. Germline V gives CDR1 MNHNS, CDR2 SASEGT. The CDR3 totals 14 residues. The CDR3 loop reads CASNLAGGADTQYF. The CDR3 DNA sequence: TGTGCCAGCAATCTAGCGGGAGGAGCAGATACGCAGTATTTT.